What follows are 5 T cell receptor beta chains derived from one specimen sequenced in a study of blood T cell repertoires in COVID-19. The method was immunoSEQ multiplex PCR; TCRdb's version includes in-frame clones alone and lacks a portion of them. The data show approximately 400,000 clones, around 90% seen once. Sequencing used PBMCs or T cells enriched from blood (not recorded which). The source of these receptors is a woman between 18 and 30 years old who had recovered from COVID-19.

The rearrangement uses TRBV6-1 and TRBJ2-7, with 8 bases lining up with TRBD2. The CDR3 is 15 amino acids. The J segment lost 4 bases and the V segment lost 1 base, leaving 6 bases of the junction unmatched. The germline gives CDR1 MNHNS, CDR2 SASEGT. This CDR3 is CASSEGSGRGYEQYF. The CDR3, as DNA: TGTGCCAGCAGTGAAGGGTCCGGGAGGGGATACGAGCAGTACTTC.

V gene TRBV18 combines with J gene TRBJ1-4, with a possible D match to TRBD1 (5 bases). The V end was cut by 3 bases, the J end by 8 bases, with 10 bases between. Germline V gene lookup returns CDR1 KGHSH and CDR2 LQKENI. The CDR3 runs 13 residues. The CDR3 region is CASSPGLREKLFF. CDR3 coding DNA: TGTGCCAGCTCACCGGGACTTCGGGAAAAACTGTTTTTT.

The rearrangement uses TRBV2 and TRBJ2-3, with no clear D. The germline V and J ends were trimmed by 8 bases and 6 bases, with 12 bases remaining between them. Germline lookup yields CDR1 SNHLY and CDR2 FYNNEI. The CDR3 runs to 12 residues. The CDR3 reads CASAPTRDTQYF. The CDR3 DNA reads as TGTGCCAGCGCTCCCACGAGGGATACGCAGTATTTT.

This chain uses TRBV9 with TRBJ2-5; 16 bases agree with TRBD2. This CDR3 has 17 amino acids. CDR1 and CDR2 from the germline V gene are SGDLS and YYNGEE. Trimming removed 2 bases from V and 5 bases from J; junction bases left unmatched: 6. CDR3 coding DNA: TGTGCCAGCAGCGTGGGACTAGCGGGGGGGCCGGAGGAGACCCAGTACTTC. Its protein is CASSVGLAGGPEETQYF.

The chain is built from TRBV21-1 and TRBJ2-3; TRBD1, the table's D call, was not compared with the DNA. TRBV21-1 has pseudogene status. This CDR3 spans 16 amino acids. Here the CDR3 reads CASSTRTGGGTDTQYF. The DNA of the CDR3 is TGTGCCAGCAGCACAAGGACAGGGGGCGGCACAGATACGCAGTATTTT.